This is a list of T cell receptor beta chains from one sample in a study of T cell changes during pregnancy in multiple sclerosis. Sequenced by immunoSEQ multiplex PCR; TCRdb stores in-frame clones only, minus some. The sample consists of roughly 80,000 clones, 92% of them appearing once. The material sequenced was peripheral blood, taken before pregnancy. These receptors originate from a female donor with multiple sclerosis, enrolled in a pregnancy study. The CDR3 runs from the conserved cysteine through the conserved F or W. The D gene is left open where the match is weak. Where a row states a size, it is once, few, many or the class of an expanded clone; other rows omit it.

J gene,clone size,D gene,V gene,CDR3 DNA,CDR3 protein
TRBJ2-1,-,TRBD2,TRBV13,TGTGCCAGCAGCTTAGGACCAGCGGGGGGCGTCAATGAGCAGTTCTTC,CASSLGPAGGVNEQFF
TRBJ1-1,-,-,TRBV7-9,TGTGCCAGCAGCTTAGGGAGCGTCACTGAAGCTTTCTTT,CASSLGSVTEAFF
TRBJ2-7,once,TRBD1,TRBV5-1,TGCGCCAGCAGCATTACCGGGACAGGGGTTAACGAGCAGTACTTC,CASSITGTGVNEQYF
TRBJ1-1,-,-,TRBV5-1,TGCGCCAGCAGCTTGGTGGTGGGGCGGAACACTGAAGCTTTCTTT,CASSLVVGRNTEAFF
TRBJ1-2,-,TRBD1,TRBV30,TGTGCCTGGAGTGACCCGGGACAGGGGATCTATGGCTACACCTTC,CAWSDPGQGIYGYTF
TRBJ1-4,-,-,TRBV7-2,TGTGCCAGCAGCGTAACAGCAACTAATGAAAAACTGTTTTTT,CASSVTATNEKLFF
TRBJ2-1,-,-,TRBV7-3,TGTGCCAGCAGCTTAACGTATCGGGGTAGCTCCTACAATGAGCAGTTCTTC,CASSLTYRGSSYNEQFF
TRBJ2-3,-,TRBD2,TRBV4-2,TGTGCCAGCAGCCAAGACCGGGGGGGACCCACAGATACGCAGTATTTT,CASSQDRGGPTDTQYF
TRBJ2-7,once,-,TRBV6-5,TGTGCCAGCAGCCCCGGGGTGCAGCTACTATACGAGCAGTACTTC,CASSPGVQLLYEQYF
TRBJ2-7,-,TRBD1,TRBV5-6,TGTGCCAGCAGCTCGGGACAGAAGATCGGCGAGCAGTACTTC,CASSSGQKIGEQYF
TRBJ2-2,-,TRBD2,TRBV9,TGTGCCAGCAGCACCCGGACTAGCGGGAGAGCCCCACTTACCGGGGAGCTGTTTTTT,CASSTRTSGRAPLTGELFF
TRBJ2-6,-,-,TRBV6-4,TGTGCCAGCAGGCGATACCGTAGATTGTCTGGGGCCAACGTCCTGACTTTC,CASRRYRRLSGANVLTF
TRBJ1-2,-,TRBD1,TRBV13,TGTGCCAGCAGCCGACCCACAGGGGGTAACTATGGCTACACCTTC,CASSRPTGGNYGYTF
TRBJ1-6,-,TRBD1,TRBV5-6,TGTGCCAGCAGCTTGGGGGGCACAGGGGATAATTCACCCCTCCACTTT,CASSLGGTGDNSPLHF
TRBJ2-5,-,-,TRBV6-5,TGTGCCAGCAGTCCGACACACGAGACCCAGTACTTC,CASSPTHETQYF
TRBJ1-5,-,-,TRBV27,TGTGCCAGCAGCCCGGTAACTAGCAATCAGCCCCAGCATTTT,CASSPVTSNQPQHF
TRBJ1-3,-,-,TRBV6-5,TGTGCCAGCAGTCCCGGACAGAGAAACACCATATATTTT,CASSPGQRNTIYF
TRBJ1-1,-,-,TRBV19,TGTGCCACCTCACGTCAGGGATATGAAGCTTTCTTT,CATSRQGYEAFF
TRBJ2-7,-,-,TRBV6-1,TGTGCCAGCAGCCCCATCGGTGCCACCAACGAGCAGTACTTC,CASSPIGATNEQYF
TRBJ2-3,-,TRBD2,TRBV11-2,TGTGCCAGCAGCCAAGGACTAGCGGGGCACACAGATACGCAGTATTTT,CASSQGLAGHTDTQYF
TRBJ1-1,-,TRBD1,TRBV6-5,TGTGCCAGCATGGTTCCAGGGGGCACTGAAGCTTTCTTT,CASMVPGGTEAFF
TRBJ1-2,few,-,TRBV4-1,TGCGCCAGCAGCCAAGTAACTGCAACTAACTATGGCTACACCTTC,CASSQVTATNYGYTF
TRBJ1-1,-,-,TRBV21-1,TGTGCCAGCAGCCCCCAGTCCCTTACAGGGGGCGATACTGAAGCTTTCTTT,CASSPQSLTGGDTEAFF
TRBJ2-7,-,TRBD1,TRBV6-1,TGTGCCACCAGACGGGACAGGGCTTCCCACGAGCAGTACTTC,CATRRDRASHEQYF